The 12 T cell receptor beta chains in this list originate from one sample, sequenced in a study of beta chain features in type 1 diabetes. Study-level results: All four CD4+ subsets from Type 1 diabetes patients carried moderately but significantly shorter TCRB CDR3s.

Every bit of the isolated RNA underwent reverse transcription, so sequencing read expressed TCRB transcripts. The method was immunoSEQ multiplex PCR; TCRdb's version includes in-frame clones alone and lacks a portion of them. The sample lists about 150,000 clones; 7.8% were seen once. For these TCRs, the target antigens are not known. The sequencing sample was made of central memory CD4+ T cells from blood. These TCRs come from a woman in her forties with type 1 diabetes.

This clone has a handful of counts. The V and J genes are TRBV29-1 and TRBJ1-2; no clear D gene. The CDR3 has 12 residues. The V end lost 1 base, the J end lost 5 bases, and 8 bases lay between the germline ends. CDR1 is SQVTM, CDR2 ANQGSEA, per germline. The CDR3 DNA is TGCAGCGTTGAAGGTCAGACTTATGGCTACACCTTC. Its translation: CSVEGQTYGYTF.

This clone was recorded a few times. This chain connects TRBV30 to TRBJ1-1; 8 bases are a match to TRBD1. The germline CDR1 and CDR2 sequences are GTSNPN and SVGIG (reference sequence). The CDR3 is 14 residues long. J lost 3 bases, V lost 7 bases, and 10 bases had no gene match. CDR3 residues: CASTLTGEDTEAFF. Here the CDR3 DNA reads TGTGCCTCGACCTTGACAGGGGAGGACACTGAAGCTTTCTTT.

In this sample, this clone turned up a few times. One junction end disagrees with the germline gene, perhaps due to a read error. The gene calls are TRBV14 and TRBJ1-2, with TRBD1 identical over 8 bases. There are 16 residues in the CDR3. Germline assignment: CDR1 SGHDN and CDR2 FVKESK. CDR3: CASSEDPRDRPYGYTF. The DNA for the CDR3 is TGTGCCAGCAGCGAAGACCCCCGGGACAGGCCCTATGGCTACACCTTC.

The V call is TRBV19, the J call TRBJ2-3; 7 bases map to TRBD1. Germline assignment: CDR1 LNHDA and CDR2 SQIVND (reference sequence). V trimming: 2 bases; J trimming: 4 bases; junction bases outside the gene matches: 6. This CDR3 spans 15 amino acids. CDR3 coding DNA: TGTGCCAGTAGTATAAGGGGGCAGAGCGCAGATACGCAGTATTTT. This gives the protein CASSIRGQSADTQYF.

The V call is TRBV2, the J call TRBJ1-2; D gene ambiguous. The CDR3 runs to 12 residues. Between the trimmed V and J ends, which lost 1 base and 5 bases, there was a span of 5 bases. Germline V gene data show CDR1 as SNHLY and CDR2 as FYNNEI. The CDR3: CASSEVRYGYTF. In nucleotides, the CDR3 is TGTGCCAGCAGTGAAGTCAGATATGGCTACACCTTC.

V usage is TRBV7-9 and J usage is TRBJ2-7; 11 nucleotides align to TRBD1. Germline values: CDR1 SEHNR, CDR2 FQNEAQ (reference sequence). This CDR3 region has 17 residues. J lost 1 base, V lost 0 bases, and 5 bases had no gene match. The CDR3 spells CASSLAGTGGKSYEQYF. For the CDR3, the DNA is TGTGCCAGCAGCTTAGCGGGGACAGGGGGTAAATCCTACGAGCAGTACTTC.

This clone appeared a few times. The V gene is TRBV9, the J gene TRBJ2-1; D unclear. From germline, CDR1 is SGDLS and CDR2 YYNGEE. The CDR3 runs to 15 residues. The V end was cut by 0 bases, the J end by 2 bases, with 9 bases between. CDR3 sequence (DNA): TGTGCCAGCAGCGTAGGAGGCAGCACCTACAATGAGCAGTTCTTC. Its protein is CASSVGGSTYNEQFF.

V gene TRBV29-1 combines with J gene TRBJ2-3; 12 bases map to TRBD2. The CDR3 consists of 15 residues. Germline V gives CDR1 SQVTM, CDR2 ANQGSEA. V was pared by 4 bases and J by 4 bases, with 6 bases of the junction left unmatched. The CDR3 DNA is TGCAGCGTTGGGCTAGCGGGGGGGATAGCAGATACGCAGTATTTT. Its protein product is CSVGLAGGIADTQYF.

Only a few counts were recorded for this clone. This chain joins TRBV7-2 and TRBJ2-5, with D uncertain. The CDR3 loop spans 13 amino acids. CDR1 and CDR2 (germline): SGHTA, FQGNSA. V lost 5 bases to trimming and J lost 5 bases, with 12 bases between them. The CDR3 is CASSPSFGETQYF. CDR3 coding DNA: TGTGCCAGCAGCCCCAGTTTCGGGGAGACCCAGTACTTC.

The rearrangement joins TRBV5-1 to TRBJ2-6, with unresolved D. V lost 0 bases to trimming and J lost 0 bases, with 7 bases between them. Germline values: CDR1 SGHRS, CDR2 YFSETQ. This CDR3 comprises 16 residues. The CDR3 region has the DNA TGCGCCAGCAGCTTGGGACTGGTCTCTGGGGCCAACGTCCTGACTTTC. It translates to CASSLGLVSGANVLTF.

This chain uses TRBV29-1 with TRBJ1-2; perhaps TRBD1 as D (5 bases). CDR1 and CDR2 from the germline V gene are SQVTM and ANQGSEA. This CDR3 is built from 14 residues. With 6 bases removed from V and 5 bases from J, the gap between germline ends came to 19 bases. The CDR3 DNA reads TGCAGCGTACGTGACAGCGGGCTTGGATATGGCTACACCTTC. Its translation is CSVRDSGLGYGYTF.

V gene TRBV27 combines with J gene TRBJ2-7; no reliable D call. The germline V gene has CDR1 MNHEY and CDR2 SMNVEV (reference sequence). The V gene lost 4 bases and the J gene lost 7 bases, with 20 bases spanning the gap. The CDR3 covers 15 residues. CDR3 protein: CASSSRPVSTTEQYF. The CDR3 DNA is TGTGCCAGCAGTTCCCGGCCGGTTAGTACGACAGAGCAGTACTTC.